This TCR beta chain was sequenced for a study of monozygotic twins with inflammatory bowel disease. CDR1 is LGHNA, CDR2 YSLEER, per germline. The CDR3 length is 12 residues. TCRdb derives one entry per CDR3 protein from the 5' RACE reads, leaving out DNA. This repertoire comprises roughly 320,000 distinct CDR3 sequences; its ten largest clones make up 5.5% to 6.5%. Sequencing was performed on blood. V gene TRBV4-3 combines with J gene TRBJ1-1; TCRdb's D call of TRBD1 is untestable without DNA. This receptor was taken from a human donor with ulcerative colitis or Crohn's disease, or a healthy co-twin of an affected twin (not recorded which). The CDR3 loop reads CASSQSLGEAFF.